This TCR beta chain derives from a study of cytomegalovirus exposure and HLA in healthy donors. Regarding the study as a whole: A few CMV-associated chains were confirmed in vitro to be specific for CMV antigens. Later work found most CMV-associated TCR beta chains apparently HLA-restricted. As a later analysis showed, a missense DCLRE1C variant was linked to trimming of TCR beta V- and J-genes.

Primers: 60 Vbeta forward and 13 Jbeta reverse. Authors' methods: Counted up in a later analysis, unique TCR beta chains came to some 72 million, with 9.5 million to 13 million shared. Produced via immunoSEQ multiplex PCR; TCRdb's table is partial and in-frame only. Clonal size and the V and J genes are those of that table, whereas D and trimming came from the DNA. The sample gives 190,000 or so clones, 60% to 85% of which show up once; around 1.4% is in the top ten. In the case of this clone: Its antigen is undetermined.

V lost 1 base and J 2 bases, leaving 8 bases between the germline ends. Germline CDR1 and CDR2: GTSNPN and SVGIG (reference sequence). The CDR3 sequence is 13 residues long. This rearrangement joins TRBV30 to TRBJ2-5; D is uncertain. This clonotype was obtained from a girl aged 10 to 17 in good health and CMV-seropositive. The sample was PBMCs. The CDR3: CAWSGGWQETQYF. The CDR3 DNA reads as TGTGCCTGGAGTGGAGGCTGGCAAGAGACCCAGTACTTC.